These T cell receptor beta chains were read from a single sample in a study of T cells in Graves' hyperthyroidism and ophthalmopathy. One entry per CDR3 protein results from TCRdb running MiXCR on the multiplex PCR reads. Of hundreds of thousands of distinct CDR3 sequences listed, around 39% are singletons. Sequencing used blood. The receptors were gathered from a man aged 18-30 years with Graves' hyperthyroidism. CDR3s include the opening cysteine and the closing phenylalanine or tryptophan. D genes are given only for firm matches.

V	J	D	CDR3
TRBV2	TRBJ1-6	-	CASSEWGSYNSPLHF
TRBV27	TRBJ2-7	-	CASSQGPARKPYEQYF
TRBV7-9	TRBJ2-5	-	CASSGVDRSPYQETQYF
TRBV2	TRBJ2-7	-	CASKGDGYEQYF
TRBV20-1	TRBJ1-2	-	CSARTGMDYGYTF
TRBV7-2	TRBJ2-6	-	CASSLHPGSGWGVLTF
TRBV6-5	TRBJ2-5	TRBD2	CASSGPGLAGGVVGTQYF
TRBV20-1	TRBJ2-5	TRBD2	CSAEGRGYGETQYF
TRBV15	TRBJ1-6	TRBD1	CATSTVQGAGSPLHF
TRBV7-2	TRBJ1-4	-	CASSFGSALNEKLFF
TRBV5-4	TRBJ1-1	-	CASRAAMDTEAFF
TRBV20-1	TRBJ1-5	-	CSARRQVGQPQHF
TRBV7-6	TRBJ2-2	TRBD2	CASSHTGGEAVF
TRBV19	TRBJ1-6	-	CASKKGDNSPLHF
TRBV12-3/TRBV12-4	TRBJ2-5	TRBD2	CASSRGTSGRETQYF
TRBV6-5	TRBJ1-5	TRBD1	CASRTGQVNQPQHF
TRBV10-3	TRBJ2-5	TRBD2	CASSRLARGQETQYF
TRBV5-4	TRBJ1-1	-	CASSLAGVWNTEAFF
TRBV7-2	TRBJ2-2	-	CASSPSGLATNTGELFF
TRBV19	TRBJ1-5	TRBD1	CASSAAGGEYQPQHF
TRBV12-3/TRBV12-4	TRBJ1-1	-	CASNPAVGTEAFF
TRBV7-2	TRBJ2-7	-	CASSFGPEQYF
TRBV9	TRBJ2-2	-	CASSEGGTGELFF
TRBV5-1	TRBJ2-5	TRBD2	CASSLGALAGEETQYF
TRBV7-8	TRBJ2-2	-	CASSLTGPHRGELFF
TRBV2	TRBJ1-5	TRBD1	CASSESAGTDLSYQPQHF
TRBV5-1	TRBJ1-1	-	CASSLPPITEAFF
TRBV29-1	TRBJ1-1	TRBD1	CSVDRTGLGTEAFF
TRBV4-2	TRBJ1-4	-	CASSQDRQKNEKLFF
TRBV7-2	TRBJ1-6	-	CASSPYNSPLHF
TRBV6-1	TRBJ2-7	-	CASSGTDLYEQYF
TRBV14	TRBJ1-1	-	CASSQARVKAFF
TRBV10-3	TRBJ1-4	TRBD1	CASSSGDRGRGEKLFF
TRBV5-5	TRBJ1-2	-	CASSSSGGYGYTF
TRBV29-1	TRBJ2-5	TRBD2	CSAGTTQETQYF
TRBV29-1	TRBJ1-5	TRBD1	CSVGDRKGQPQHF
TRBV9	TRBJ1-1	-	CASSVGGRSEAFF
TRBV6-5	TRBJ1-3	-	CASSSLIGSGNTIYF
TRBV10-3	TRBJ2-7	TRBD2	CAIRASGVYEQYF
TRBV2	TRBJ1-6	-	CASPYEGPNSPLHF
TRBV9	TRBJ1-1	TRBD1	CASSQAFRGRGTEAFF
TRBV29-1	TRBJ1-4	TRBD1	CSVHPGQGNEKLFF
TRBV5-1	TRBJ2-7	-	CASSPPGRSYEQYF
TRBV2	TRBJ2-5	TRBD2	CASGEGLAGGQETQYF
TRBV12-3/TRBV12-4	TRBJ1-4	-	CASSEHSTGRSEKLFF
TRBV5-1	TRBJ1-4	TRBD1	CASSLQGAAYEKLFF
TRBV7-9	TRBJ2-5	TRBD1	CASSSLGQRLQETQYF
TRBV7-9	TRBJ1-1	-	CASSLRPLLEAFF
TRBV12-3/TRBV12-4	TRBJ1-6	-	CASTPGGGRSSPLHF
TRBV7-8	TRBJ2-7	TRBD2	CASSLLGLAYEQYF
TRBV7-2	TRBJ2-7	TRBD1	CASSFRQGTGEQYF
TRBV4-2	TRBJ2-7	-	CASSQGTEFSYEQYF
TRBV7-6	TRBJ2-3	TRBD2	CASSRRTSGVTDTQYF